These 15 T cell receptor beta chains originate from one sample sequenced in a study of shared clonotypes between healthy human individuals. The data were produced by immunoSEQ multiplex PCR, yet TCRdb's version contains in-frame clones alone and is incomplete. The sample includes some 690,000 clones, about 92% seen only once; the top ten take 34%. Sequencing used memory CD8+ T cells from PBMCs. Described subset: CD45RO+ cells pooled with CCR7-negative TemRA cells. The origin of the receptors is a man younger than 35 in good health. Some clones in this sample may be carry-over from other donors' samples.

The rearrangement uses TRBV30 and TRBJ2-5; D ambiguous. The CDR3 contains 16 residues. The ends were cut back, 1 base at V and 4 bases at J, with 19 bases in the middle. CDR1 is GTSNPN, CDR2 SVGIG, per germline (reference sequence). CDR3 nucleotide sequence: TGTGCCTGGAGTGGCCCGCTCAAACTACCCAGAGAGACCCAGTACTTC. Its translation: CAWSGPLKLPRETQYF.

CDR3 region: CASSLHRGGPYEQYF. CDR3 bases: TGCGCCAGCAGCCTTCACAGGGGTGGTCCCTACGAGCAGTACTTC. V gene TRBV4-3 combines with J gene TRBJ2-7; TRBD1 matches at 7 bases. CDR3 size: 15 residues. Trimming cost V 4 bases and J 2 bases; bases outside gene matches: 8. Germline-derived CDR1 and CDR2 are LGHNA and YSLEER.

Worth noting for this clone: Distinct nucleotide sequences in the sample also encode this CDR3. The chain couples TRBV9 to TRBJ1-1; D call uncertain. In germline, CDR1 is SGDLS, CDR2 YYNGEE. This CDR3 region has 13 residues. V was trimmed by 4 bases and J by 5 bases, leaving 12 bases between them. This chain's CDR3 is CASSLGVGTEAFF. The CDR3 DNA follows: TGTGCCAGCAGCCTGGGTGTAGGGACTGAAGCTTTCTTT.

The rearrangement links TRBV28 to TRBJ1-5; D not certain. V was cut by 3 bases and J by 5 bases, with 14 bases left in between. This CDR3 has 15 amino acids. Germline V gene lookup returns CDR1 MDHEN and CDR2 SYDVKM. The CDR3 DNA is TGTGCCAGCAGTTTGGTTAGGGTTGGGGATCAGCCCCAGCATTTT. Amino acids: CASSLVRVGDQPQHF.

This chain links TRBV7-2 with TRBJ2-1; the D is unclear. The CDR3 is 14 amino acids. The germline CDR1 and CDR2 sequences are SGHTA and FQGNSA. V was trimmed by 7 bases and J by 2 bases, leaving 12 bases between them. CDR3 sequence: CASKVGGTYNEQFF. CDR3 sequence (DNA): TGTGCCAGCAAAGTTGGCGGCACCTACAATGAGCAGTTCTTC.

This sequence joins TRBV29-1 and TRBJ2-5; the D gene could be TRBD1 or TRBD2 (7 bases each). Near its end, the DNA agrees better with TRBJ2-7, so the J call may be wrong. The CDR3 length is 14 residues. Germline V gene data show CDR1 as SQVTM and CDR2 as ANQGSEA. This CDR3 is CSVGGGQTIYEQYF. CDR3 nucleotides: TGCAGCGTTGGCGGGGGACAGACTATCTACGAGCAGTACTTC.

This clone was seen at least ten times. Other DNA sequences within the sample encode an identical CDR3. The gene calls are TRBV27 and TRBJ2-1; D may be TRBD1 or TRBD2 (5 bases each). The CDR3 runs to 12 residues. Germline CDR1 reads MNHEY; CDR2 reads SMNVEV (reference sequence). Trimming left V 1 base short and J 8 bases short, with 6 bases between. CDR3 in DNA: TGTGCCAGCAGTTTATTGGGGGATGAGCAGTTCTTC. Protein: CASSLLGDEQFF.

The chain links TRBV5-4 to TRBJ2-1; maybe TRBD2 (5 bases). With 2 bases removed from V and 5 bases from J, the gap between germline ends came to 11 bases. The CDR3 is 14 residues long. Looked up from germline, CDR1 is SGHNT and CDR2 is YYREEE (reference sequence). The CDR3 sequence: CASSLLDLNNEQFF. For the CDR3, the DNA is TGTGCCAGCAGCTTATTGGACTTAAACAATGAGCAGTTCTTC.

This clone came up once. The chain is built from TRBV29-1 and TRBJ2-7; 7 nucleotides line up with TRBD1. Germline V lookup: CDR1 SQVTM, CDR2 ANQGSEA. The CDR3 sequence is 16 residues long. The V and J ends lost 3 bases and 5 bases, in that order; junction bases with no gene match: 16. The CDR3 protein is CSVDGARQGDVNEQYF. CDR3 coding DNA: TGCAGCGTTGACGGAGCCCGACAGGGAGACGTAAACGAGCAGTACTTC.

The chain combines TRBV5-1 with TRBJ2-2; D may be TRBD1 or TRBD2 (5 bases each). V was clipped by 4 bases and J by 3 bases, with 19 bases between them. The CDR3 consists of 17 residues. Germline CDR1 is SGHRS and CDR2 is YFSETQ. This CDR3 reads CASSPGRGRIDTGELFF. The CDR3 nucleotides are TGCGCCAGCAGCCCAGGTCGGGGCAGGATCGACACCGGGGAGCTGTTTTTT.

The chain combines TRBV23-1 with TRBJ1-4; tentative D call: TRBD1 (5 bases). TRBV23-1 is noted as an ORF with a role that remains uncertain. Trimming cost V 3 bases and J 2 bases, with 10 bases left between them. The CDR3 totals 15 residues. The CDR3 nucleotides are TGCGCCAGCAGTCAGGGGGTTCGCACTAATGAAAAACTGTTTTTT. Protein product: CASSQGVRTNEKLFF.

V is TRBV29-1 and J is TRBJ2-5, with no clear D. The ends were cut back, 0 bases at V and 2 bases at J, with 10 bases in the middle. Per the germline V gene, CDR1 is SQVTM and CDR2 is ANQGSEA. CDR3 size: 14 residues. CDR3 residues: CSVEDLKLQETQYF. DNA for the CDR3: TGCAGCGTTGAAGATCTGAAGCTACAAGAGACCCAGTACTTC.

Many counts were recorded for this clone. Other DNA sequences in this sample translate to the same CDR3. V is TRBV4-3 and J is TRBJ1-5; D uncertain. Per germline, CDR1 LGHNA and CDR2 YSLEER. Trimming took off 4 bases at V and 1 base at J, with 17 bases between the two ends. The CDR3 consists of 17 residues. In DNA form, the CDR3 reads TGCGCCAGCAGCCCCTCATGGACGACTCGAAGCAATCAGCCCCAGCATTTT. Translation: CASSPSWTTRSNQPQHF.

The rearrangement uses TRBV7-9 and TRBJ2-5; no reliable D call. V was shortened by 2 bases and J by 5 bases, with 9 bases between the two germline ends. The CDR3 consists of 13 residues. Looked up from germline, CDR1 is SEHNR and CDR2 is FQNEAQ (reference sequence). The CDR3 DNA follows: TGTGCCAGCAGCTTACGGATACTGGAGACCCAGTACTTC. This codes for CASSLRILETQYF.

The genes are TRBV7-9 and TRBJ2-3, with a possible D match to TRBD1 (5 bases). The CDR3 totals 13 residues. V was shortened by 4 bases and J by 5 bases, with 10 bases between the two germline ends. In germline, CDR1 is SEHNR, CDR2 FQNEAQ (reference sequence). This CDR3 reads CASSSYRGDTQYF. The CDR3 region has the DNA TGTGCCAGCAGCTCCTATAGGGGAGATACGCAGTATTTT.